A selection of T cell receptor beta chains follows, all from one sample in a study of blood T cells in healthy people across ages. MiXCR, applied by TCRdb to the 5' RACE reads, yields one record per CDR3 protein. The table records 800,000 or so distinct CDR3 sequences, 62% of them present only once. The material sequenced was blood. These receptors came from a man aged 25 to 40 in good health. The CDR3 runs from the conserved cysteine through the conserved F or W. Each record gives: J gene, V gene, CDR3 protein.

>TRBJ2-7|TRBV24-1
CATSGGPYTGTGPSYEQYF
>NA|TRBV20-1
CSARTTSGTYEQYF
>TRBJ2-3|TRBV12-3/TRBV12-4
CASSPRGDTTDTQYF
>NA|TRBV5-1
CASTPGLAMETQYF
>TRBJ2-3|TRBV20-1
CSGAKTQSDTQYF
>TRBJ2-7|TRBV28
CASSRPSGPYEQYF
>TRBJ1-6|TRBV20-1
CSARAFGSKDSPLHF
>TRBJ2-5|TRBV6-5
CASSYSGGRAGETQYF
>TRBJ2-7|TRBV20-1
CSARSGTEKYYEQYF
>NA|TRBV7-2
CASSLGLTSGRAGEQYF
>TRBJ1-4|TRBV10-3
CAISEPRQGEKLFF
>TRBJ2-1|TRBV9
CASSVEGVTYNEQFF
>TRBJ2-1|TRBV7-3
CASSGTGGQEQFF
>TRBJ1-4|TRBV4-2
CASSQDWADEKLFF
>TRBJ1-2|TRBV20-1
CSARDGKGGTYGYTF
>TRBJ2-7|TRBV6-2/TRBV6-3
CASSYPAGGRNEQYF
>TRBJ1-1|TRBV10-3
CATHRELGGNTEAFF
>TRBJ2-7|TRBV29-1
CSAQGGLSYEQYF
>TRBJ2-1|TRBV27
CASSFGTNYNEQFF
>TRBJ2-7|TRBV20-1
CSARDSGTGGLYEQYF
>TRBJ1-2|TRBV11-2
CASSLGGQPNYGYTF
>TRBJ2-5|TRBV5-1
CASSLASAGETQYF
>TRBJ2-1|TRBV18
CASSPPGNEQFF
>TRBJ1-5|TRBV12-3/TRBV12-4
CASSQGANQPQHF
>TRBJ2-7|TRBV4-3
CASSQGPDRSSYEQYF
>TRBJ2-5|TRBV6-5
CASSPGTSEQETQYF
>TRBJ1-4|TRBV30
CAWSEKTTGENEKLFF
>TRBJ2-1|TRBV5-1
CASALWDRDYDEQFF
>TRBJ2-3|TRBV7-8
CASSLDFLGDTQYF